Reported below is one TCR beta chain. The antigen is undetermined. The study excluded patients with other autoimmune diseases, uncontrolled infections, pregnancy or lactation. These data originate in a study of Graves' ophthalmopathy and Graves' hyperthyroidism. Per the germline V gene, CDR1 is SGHRS and CDR2 is YFSETQ. V was trimmed by 4 bases and J by 4 bases, leaving 11 bases between them. This CDR3 region has 13 residues. Study-wide results and caveats: Blood also harbored most expanded thyroid clonotypes above 0.001 frequency. Ophthalmopathy progression prediction by the model yielded a sensitivity of about 68% and a specificity of roughly 72%.

RNA transcripts served as template for amplifying TCR beta CDR3 sequences. Investigators did first-round RT-PCR with HTBI primers, then second-round multiplex PCR. MiXCR was run by TCRdb on the multiplex PCR reads, yielding one entry per CDR3 protein. This table holds about 640,000 distinct CDR3 sequences, more than 40% found once. This receptor was obtained from an adult man with Graves' ophthalmopathy. What was sequenced was peripheral blood. The chain carries TRBV5-1 and TRBJ1-1, with D maybe TRBD1 (6 bases). The CDR3 protein is CASSRTVGTEAFF. CDR3 DNA: TGCGCCAGCAGCCGGACAGTTGGCACTGAAGCTTTCTTT.